The clone carrying this T cell receptor beta chain was counted ten times or more. The data were obtained in a study of T-cell reconstitution after alpha-beta-depleted transplantation in children. Using unique molecular identifiers, the investigators prepared the TCRbeta library. TCRdb fed the PCR reads into MiXCR, producing one record per CDR3 protein. Here the sample spans 490,000 or so distinct CDR3 sequences, approximately 12% being singletons. Trimming took 4 bases from V and 1 from J, leaving 7 bases between them. CDR3 length: 13 residues. This clonotype was obtained from a human donor who donated a stem cell graft to a child with combined immunodeficiency. The sample consisted of PBMCs from the stem cell graft donor, taken from the stem cell graft. The chain joins TRBV12-3 or TRBV12-4 to TRBJ1-1, with no clear D. CDR3 sequence reads: CASSWTGNTEAFF. The CDR3 nucleotides read TGTGCCAGCAGTTGGACGGGGAACACTGAAGCTTTCTTT.